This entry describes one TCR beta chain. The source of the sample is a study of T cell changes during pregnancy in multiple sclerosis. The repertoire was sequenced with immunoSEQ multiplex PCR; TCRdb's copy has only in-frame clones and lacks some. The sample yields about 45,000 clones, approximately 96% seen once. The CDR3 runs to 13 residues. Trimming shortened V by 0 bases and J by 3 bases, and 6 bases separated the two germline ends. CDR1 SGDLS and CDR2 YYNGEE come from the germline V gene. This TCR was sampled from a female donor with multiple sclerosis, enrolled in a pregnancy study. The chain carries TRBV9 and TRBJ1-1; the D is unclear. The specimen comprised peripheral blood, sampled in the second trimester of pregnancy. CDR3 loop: CASSVGRYTEAFF. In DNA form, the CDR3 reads TGTGCCAGCAGCGTAGGGAGGTACACTGAAGCTTTCTTT. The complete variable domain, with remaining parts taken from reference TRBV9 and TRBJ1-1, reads DSGVTQTPKHLITATGQRVTLRCSPRSGDLSVYWYQQSLDQGLQFLIQYYNGEERAKGNILERFSAQQFPDLHSELNLSSLELGDSALYFCASSVGRYTEAFFGQGTRLTVV.